The T cell receptor (beta chain) under discussion was sequenced for a study of blood T cell repertoires in COVID-19. In the study overall: The analysed material was cDNA or gDNA that came from T cells, B-cell-depleted T cells, or PBMCs.

Sequenced by immunoSEQ multiplex PCR; TCRdb stores in-frame clones only, minus some. The sample holds a few hundred thousand clones, 90% seen once. Across about two dozen US areas, participants ranged in age from roughly 18 to 95 years. Membership in each cohort depended on participant-reported clinical history. Exposed participants came across a COVID-19 case within 2 weeks before study entry. The V end was cut by 2 bases, the J end by 3 bases, with 8 bases between. Germline CDR1 reads SGHDT; CDR2 reads YYEEEE. This CDR3 comprises 13 residues. V is TRBV5-6 and J is TRBJ1-1; no clear D. The TCR sequence derives from a man aged 25 to 45 who had been exposed to COVID-19. Sequenced input: PBMCs or T cells enriched from blood (not recorded which). The CDR3 nucleotides are TGTGCCAGCAGCTTATCTCCGGACACTGAAGCTTTCTTT. This codes for CASSLSPDTEAFF. Full variable domain (missing parts from reference TRBV5-6 and TRBJ1-1): DAGVTQSPTHLIKTRGQQVTLRCSPKSGHDTVSWYQQALGQGPQFIFQYYEEEERQRGNFPDRFSGHQFPNYSSELNVNALLLGDSALYLCASSLSPDTEAFFGQGTRLTVV.